This passage covers 3 T cell receptor beta chains from one sample sequenced in a study of blood T cell repertoires in COVID-19. Sequencing was performed with immunoSEQ multiplex PCR; in TCRdb, only in-frame clones are kept and a portion is missing. Of 130,000 or so clones in the sample, over 75% were seen once. The sample taken for sequencing was peripheral blood. These receptors originate from a man between 70 and 80 years old with active COVID-19.

This clone was observed once. This chain joins TRBV30 and TRBJ1-1; 7 bases match TRBD1. Unmatched junction bases numbered 18, after V lost 0 bases and J lost 5 bases. Germline assignment: CDR1 GTSNPN and CDR2 SVGIG (reference sequence). The CDR3 length is 18 residues. CDR3 bases: TGTGCCTGGAGTGTACGCTCTCCGGGACAGACAGGTGAAACTGAAGCTTTCTTT. Translating it yields CAWSVRSPGQTGETEAFF.

The count of this clone is one. The rearrangement links TRBV15 to TRBJ2-5; 10 nucleotides line up with TRBD1. The CDR3 is 13 amino acids. Per germline, CDR1 LNHNV and CDR2 YYDKDF (reference sequence). Trimming removed 3 bases from V and 5 bases from J; junction bases left unmatched: 0. CDR3 residues: CATSRDRGETQYF. For the CDR3, the DNA is TGTGCCACCAGCAGGGACAGGGGGGAGACCCAGTACTTC. Supplemented by reference TRBV15 and TRBJ2-5, the full variable domain reads DAMVIQNPRYQVTQFGKPVTLSCSQTLNHNVMYWYQQKSSQAPKLLFHYYDKDFNNEADTPDNFQSRRPNTSFCFLDIRSPGLGDTAMYLCATSRDRGETQYFGPGTRLLVL.

V gene TRBV11-1 combines with J gene TRBJ2-5; D perhaps matches TRBD2 (6 bases). The V and J ends lost 4 bases and 1 base respectively, with 13 bases between them. Germline CDR1 reads SGHAT; CDR2 reads FQDESV (reference sequence). The CDR3 is made up of 15 amino acids. In DNA form, the CDR3 reads TGTGCCAGCAGCTGGGTTGGGGGGAGCCAAGAGACCCAGTACTTC. It translates to CASSWVGGSQETQYF.